This entry lists 27 T cell receptor beta chains sequenced from one sample in a study of blood T cells in healthy people across ages (dated by TCRdb to the mid-2010s). Library creation used 5' RACE. The instrument given in TCRdb is Illumina HiSeq 2500. A second PCR of about 6 to 12 cycles was run with a J-beta primer mix and a sample-barcoded 5' primer. TCRdb reran the public reads through fastp at Q25 and MiXCR, keeping productive beta chains. Each CDR3 protein appears once, grouped with its most common genes and DNA. The sample yields 500,000 to 700,000 distinct CDR3 sequences; about 30% were counted once. Together, the top ten hold 15% to 18% of the sample. Sequenced input: blood. These receptors all come from a woman aged 80 or older in good health.

This clonotype was seen ten or more times. The chain uses TRBV2 and TRBJ2-1; 9 bases line up with TRBD1. Per the germline V gene, CDR1 is SNHLY and CDR2 is FYNNEI. The CDR3 covers 16 residues. J was trimmed by 8 bases and V by 6 bases; bases with no gene match: 14. The CDR3 reads CASRLAGTGRSDEQFF. CDR3 bases: TGTGCCAGCAGATTAGCCGGGACAGGGAGGTCCGATGAGCAGTTCTTC. Filled out from reference TRBV2 and TRBJ2-1, the complete variable domain reads EPEVTQTPSHQVTQMGQEVILRCVPISNHLYFYWYRQILGQKVEFLVSFYNNEISEKSEIFDDQFSVERPDGSNFTLKIRSTKLEDSAMYFCASRLAGTGRSDEQFFGPGTRLTVL.

The V and J genes are TRBV20-1 and TRBJ1-2; 8 bases are a match to TRBD1. Trimming at V came to 3 bases and at J to 12 bases, leaving 18 bases not matched to a gene. CDR3 length equals 15 residues. The germline V gene encodes CDR1 DFQATT and CDR2 SNEGSKA (reference sequence). The chain's CDR3 is CSASGQGAPVGGHTF. CDR3 nucleotide sequence: TGCAGTGCTAGTGGGCAGGGGGCGCCCGTAGGAGGCCACACCTTC.

This clonotype was detected only a few times. The V gene is TRBV14, the J gene TRBJ1-2; 9 positions agree with TRBD1. V lost 3 bases to trimming and J lost 7 bases; unmatched junction nucleotides: 12. Germline V CDR1 and CDR2: SGHDN, FVKESK. The CDR3 has 16 residues. DNA of the CDR3: TGTGCCAGCAGCCAGTCGGGACAGGGAGGTTCGGCTGGCTACACCTTC. Its protein is CASSQSGQGGSAGYTF.

This clonotype has at least ten counts. The chain carries TRBV2 and TRBJ2-3; D ambiguous. The germline gives CDR1 SNHLY, CDR2 FYNNEI. V was clipped by 0 bases and J by 1 base, with 8 bases between them. This CDR3 is built from 15 residues. The CDR3: CASSEARSGTDTQYF. CDR3 coding DNA: TGTGCCAGCAGTGAAGCGCGGTCCGGCACAGATACGCAGTATTTT. The full variable domain, its missing parts supplied by reference TRBV2 and TRBJ2-3, is EPEVTQTPSHQVTQMGQEVILRCVPISNHLYFYWYRQILGQKVEFLVSFYNNEISEKSEIFDDQFSVERPDGSNFTLKIRSTKLEDSAMYFCASSEARSGTDTQYFGPGTRLTVL.

The chain combines TRBV30 with TRBJ1-1; D is unclear. CDR1 is GTSNPN and CDR2 is SVGIG in the germline V gene (reference sequence). The CDR3 sequence is 13 residues long. Trimming pared 0 bases from V and 3 bases from J, leaving 8 bases between. Here the CDR3 DNA reads TGTGCCTGGAGTGTACGGGAGGACACTGAAGCTTTCTTT. Translated: CAWSVREDTEAFF.

Many counts were recorded for this clonotype. The chain employs TRBV5-1 and TRBJ2-7, with no clear D. CDR1 is SGHRS and CDR2 is YFSETQ in the germline V gene. V dropped 0 bases and J dropped 1 base, with 8 bases sitting between them. The CDR3 contains 14 residues. The CDR3 DNA is TGCGCCAGCAGCTTGGCCGACTTTTCCTACGAGCAGTACTTC. It specifies CASSLADFSYEQYF.

This clonotype has ten or more counts. This chain joins TRBV27 and TRBJ1-2; D is ambiguous. CDR3 length equals 14 residues. V lost 4 bases and J 4 bases, leaving 13 bases between the germline ends. Germline-derived CDR1 and CDR2 are MNHEY and SMNVEV (reference sequence). In DNA, the CDR3 is TGTGCCAGCAGTTCCTCCTACCCCATCTATGGCTACACCTTC. It is translated as CASSSSYPIYGYTF.

This clonotype has a handful of counts. The J gene is TRBJ2-7, the V gene TRBV6-2 or TRBV6-3, with 10 bases aligning to TRBD1. The CDR3 loop spans 19 amino acids. The V segment lost 1 base and the J segment 5 bases; nucleotides outside the gene matches: 17. Germline V gene lookup returns CDR1 MNHEY and CDR2 SVGEGT. For the CDR3, the DNA is TGTGCCAGCAGTTACTTAACCGGGACAGGGGCGATCCTTCCGGACGAGCAGTACTTC. This gives the protein CASSYLTGTGAILPDEQYF.

In its sample, this clonotype was seen many times. The V call is TRBV3-1, the J call TRBJ2-7; the D is unclear. Germline lookup yields CDR1 LGHDT and CDR2 YNNKEL (reference sequence). V was cut by 0 bases and J by 5 bases, with 17 bases left in between. This CDR3 region has 16 residues. The chain's CDR3 is CASSQDYGRLVDEQYF. CDR3 nucleotides: TGTGCCAGCAGCCAAGATTATGGCCGACTGGTCGACGAGCAGTACTTC.

Only a few counts were recorded for this clonotype. A much larger clonotype is one base distant, so this may be a read error. This rearrangement joins TRBV7-3 to TRBJ2-1; D possibly matches TRBD1 or TRBD2 (5 bases each). The J call is doubtful: the DNA matches TRBJ2-7 better. CDR3 length equals 14 residues. Germline CDR1 and CDR2: SGHTA and FQGTGA. In DNA, the CDR3 is TGTGCCAGCAGCCGGGACCGCTCCTACAATGAGCAGTACTTC. Its protein product is CASSRDRSYNEQYF.

This clonotype was observed many times. This sequence joins TRBV2 and TRBJ2-3; 9 nucleotides match TRBD1. V gave up 5 bases and J gave up 1 base; unmatched junction bases: 4. The CDR3 is 15 amino acids. The germline V gene encodes CDR1 SNHLY and CDR2 FYNNEI. For the CDR3, the DNA is TGTGCCAGCAGTACCGGGACAGGGCGCACAGATACGCAGTATTTT. This gives the protein CASSTGTGRTDTQYF.

This clonotype was counted a single time. CDR3 bases: TGTGCCAGCAGTTACTTAGGGGCGATTACGCAGTATTTT. This translates into CASSYLGAITQYF. The chain couples TRBV6-2 or TRBV6-3 to TRBJ2-3, with D tentatively TRBD1 (5 bases). The CDR3 contains 13 residues. Per germline, CDR1 MNHEY and CDR2 SVGEGT. V was trimmed by 1 base and J by 8 bases, leaving 10 bases between them.

This clonotype was observed a handful of times. This chain joins TRBV20-1 and TRBJ2-2; 13 nucleotides align to TRBD2. From germline, CDR1 is DFQATT and CDR2 SNEGSKA (reference sequence). This CDR3 has 18 amino acids. V trimming: 2 bases; J trimming: 4 bases; junction bases outside the gene matches: 10. The CDR3 nucleotides are TGCAGTGCTAGAAGTGAGGAGGGGACTAGCGGGGTCACCGGGGAGCTGTTTTTT. Residues: CSARSEEGTSGVTGELFF.

About this clonotype: A junction boundary mismatches the germline segment, possibly from a read error. The chain joins TRBV7-3 to TRBJ1-2; maybe TRBD1 (6 bases). Germline CDR1 SGHTA, CDR2 FQGTGA. This CDR3 is 16 amino acids long. The CDR3 DNA follows: TGTGCCAGCAGCGTGGGGACAACCACAACCCCCTATGACTACACCTTC. It yields the protein CASSVGTTTTPYDYTF.

This clonotype was observed at least ten times. J is TRBJ2-1 and V is TRBV4-1; 9 nucleotides match TRBD2. The CDR3 is 18 amino acids. Unmatched junction bases numbered 7, after V lost 1 base and J lost 0 bases. Germline V gene data show CDR1 as MGHRA and CDR2 as YSYEKL. CDR3 residues: CASSQAPGLASSYNEQFF. CDR3 coding DNA: TGCGCCAGCAGCCAAGCGCCGGGACTAGCTAGCTCCTACAATGAGCAGTTCTTC.

This clonotype was picked up many times. Given a much more abundant clone one base away, this may be a read error. The chain combines TRBV7-2 with TRBJ2-7; no clear D gene. Trimming shortened V by 2 bases and J by 7 bases, and 15 bases separated the two germline ends. CDR1 and CDR2 (germline): SGHTA, FQGNSA. This CDR3 is 14 amino acids long. The CDR3 nucleotides read TGTGCCAGCAGCTTAAGTCCGCTATACAATGAGCAGTACTTC. It yields the protein CASSLSPLYNEQYF.

In the case of this clonotype: Possible read error: a much larger clone is one base away. The chain combines TRBV6-6 with TRBJ2-1; D is perhaps TRBD2 (7 bases). The CDR3 covers 16 residues. Germline CDR1 and CDR2: MNHNY and SVGAGI (reference sequence). In nucleotides, the CDR3 is TGTGCCAGCAGTTACTCAACGGGGGGCGCCCCCAATGGGCAGTTCTTC. This gives the protein CASSYSTGGAPNGQFF.

In its sample, this clonotype was seen once. In DNA form, the CDR3 reads TGCGCCAGCAGCTTAAGTGAGGGGATGGGGTCTGAAGCTTTCTTT. As protein: CASSLSEGMGSEAFF. This chain uses TRBV5-1 with TRBJ1-1, with D tentatively TRBD1 (5 bases). V dropped 2 bases and J dropped 6 bases, with 17 bases sitting between them. Germline CDR1 SGHRS, CDR2 YFSETQ. The CDR3 contains 15 residues.

The chain links TRBV25-1 to TRBJ2-3; D uncertain. CDR1 and CDR2 from the germline V gene are MGHDK and SYGVNS. The CDR3 is 13 amino acids. V lost 8 bases, J lost 7 bases, and 16 bases lay in between. The CDR3 reads CASSKPRANTQYF. CDR3 in DNA: TGTGCCAGCTCGAAACCAAGAGCAAATACGCAGTATTTT. The full variable domain, with the rest looked up from reference TRBV25-1 and TRBJ2-3, is EADIYQTPRYLVIGTGKKITLECSQTMGHDKMYWYQQDPGMELHLIHYSYGVNSTEKGDLSSESTVSRIRTEHFPLTLESARPSHTSQYLCASSKPRANTQYFGPGTRLTVL.

This rearrangement joins TRBV3-1 to TRBJ1-5, with no clear D. The CDR3 runs to 15 residues. Between the trimmed V and J ends, which lost 1 base and 4 bases, there was a span of 11 bases. Germline CDR1 is LGHDT and CDR2 is YNNKEL (reference sequence). The CDR3 bases are TGTGCCAGCAGCCAAGGGATAGAGAGTAATCAGCCCCAGCATTTT. This gives the protein CASSQGIESNQPQHF.

This clonotype has a handful of counts. Here the CDR3 DNA reads TGTGCCAGCAGTTACTCCCAAAACACTGAAGCTTTCTTT. Its protein product is CASSYSQNTEAFF. V and J are TRBV6-6 and TRBJ1-1, with unresolved D. V was shortened by 0 bases and J by 2 bases, with 4 bases between the two germline ends. This CDR3 is 13 amino acids long. Germline-derived CDR1 and CDR2 are MNHNY and SVGAGI (reference sequence).

The CDR3 protein is CASSQESSLTNYGYTF. The CDR3 DNA follows: TGCGCCAGCAGCCAAGAATCCTCACTCACTAACTATGGCTACACCTTC. J is TRBJ1-2 and V is TRBV4-3; D remains ambiguous. CDR1 is LGHNA and CDR2 is YSLEER in the germline V gene. The length of the CDR3 is 16 residues. The V gene lost 0 bases and the J gene lost 0 bases, with 11 bases spanning the gap.

This chain uses TRBV19 with TRBJ2-7; TRBD1 aligns across 9 bases. The V gene end was trimmed by 5 bases and the J gene end by 0 bases; junction bases not matched to a gene: 5. Germline V gene sequence: CDR1 LNHDA, CDR2 SQIVND (reference sequence). The CDR3 consists of 15 residues. CDR3 sequence: CASSEGQGSSYEQYF. CDR3 DNA sequence: TGTGCCAGTAGTGAAGGACAGGGGAGCTCCTACGAGCAGTACTTC.

DNA for the CDR3: TGCGCCAGCAGCTTGGTAGGGACAGATTACAATGAGCAGTTCTTC. Its protein product is CASSLVGTDYNEQFF. V and J are TRBV5-1 and TRBJ2-1; 7 nucleotides agree with TRBD1. Trimming took 0 bases from V and 4 from J; bases not matched to a gene: 4. The CDR3 loop spans 15 amino acids. Germline V CDR1 and CDR2: SGHRS, YFSETQ.

This clonotype was observed at least ten times. V usage is TRBV20-1 and J usage is TRBJ2-7; 8 bases line up with TRBD1. This CDR3 spans 14 amino acids. Trimming cost V 2 bases and J 1 base; bases outside gene matches: 4. From germline, CDR1 is DFQATT and CDR2 SNEGSKA (reference sequence). The CDR3 reads CSARRTGLSYEQYF. CDR3 sequence (DNA): TGCAGTGCTAGACGGACAGGGTTGTCCTACGAGCAGTACTTC.

This clonotype has a count of ten or more. This chain uses TRBV6-5 with TRBJ2-3, with 11 bases that match TRBD2. Trimming at V came to 7 bases and at J to 1 base, leaving 7 bases not matched to a gene. CDR3 length: 16 residues. In germline, CDR1 is MNHEY, CDR2 SVGAGI. The chain's CDR3 is CASKPGLADRTDTQYF. In DNA form, the CDR3 reads TGTGCCAGCAAGCCGGGACTAGCGGACCGCACAGATACGCAGTATTTT.

The chain has TRBV15 and TRBJ1-1, with TRBD1 identical over 9 bases. Trimming cost V 5 bases and J 2 bases; bases outside gene matches: 6. CDR1 is LNHNV, CDR2 YYDKDF, per germline (reference sequence). This CDR3 spans 15 amino acids. The CDR3 spells CATSEWTGANTEAFF. The CDR3 DNA reads TGTGCCACCAGCGAGTGGACAGGGGCAAACACTGAAGCTTTCTTT. Combining the CDR3 with reference TRBV15 and TRBJ1-1 gives the whole variable domain DAMVIQNPRYQVTQFGKPVTLSCSQTLNHNVMYWYQQKSSQAPKLLFHYYDKDFNNEADTPDNFQSRRPNTSFCFLDIRSPGLGDTAMYLCATSEWTGANTEAFFGQGTRLTVV.